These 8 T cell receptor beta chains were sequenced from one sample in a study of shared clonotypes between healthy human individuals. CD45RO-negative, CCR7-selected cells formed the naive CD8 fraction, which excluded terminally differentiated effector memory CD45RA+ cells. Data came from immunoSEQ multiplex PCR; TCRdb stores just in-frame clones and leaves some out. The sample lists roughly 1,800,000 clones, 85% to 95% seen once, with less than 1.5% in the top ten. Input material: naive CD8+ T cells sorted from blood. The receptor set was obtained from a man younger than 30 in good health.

The CDR3 loop reads CASSQAPGLGSGYEQYF. CDR3 bases: TGCGCCAGCAGCCAAGCCCCCGGTTTGGGTAGCGGCTACGAGCAGTACTTC. V usage is TRBV4-3 and J usage is TRBJ2-7; the D gene is possibly TRBD2 (6 bases). This CDR3 is built from 17 residues. Germline assignment: CDR1 LGHNA and CDR2 YSLEER. The V gene lost 1 base and the J gene lost 3 bases, with 19 bases spanning the gap.

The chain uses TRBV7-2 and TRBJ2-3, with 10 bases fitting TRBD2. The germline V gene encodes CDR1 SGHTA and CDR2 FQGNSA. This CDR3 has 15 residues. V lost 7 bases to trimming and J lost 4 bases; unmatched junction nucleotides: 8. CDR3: CASTDWSGRADTQYF. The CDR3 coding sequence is TGTGCCAGCACAGACTGGAGCGGGAGGGCAGATACGCAGTATTTT. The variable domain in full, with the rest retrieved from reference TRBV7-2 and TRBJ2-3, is GAGVSQSPSNKVTEKGKDVELRCDPISGHTALYWYRQSLGQGLEFLIYFQGNSAPDKSGLPSDRFSAERTGGSVSTLTIQRTQQEDSAVYLCASTDWSGRADTQYFGPGTRLTVL.

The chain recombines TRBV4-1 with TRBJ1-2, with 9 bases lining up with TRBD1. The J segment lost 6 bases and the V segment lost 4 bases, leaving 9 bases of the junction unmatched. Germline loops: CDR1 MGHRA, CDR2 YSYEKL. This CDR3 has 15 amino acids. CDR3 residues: CASSPGTGWKDGYTF. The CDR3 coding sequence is TGCGCCAGCAGCCCAGGGACAGGGTGGAAAGATGGCTACACCTTC.

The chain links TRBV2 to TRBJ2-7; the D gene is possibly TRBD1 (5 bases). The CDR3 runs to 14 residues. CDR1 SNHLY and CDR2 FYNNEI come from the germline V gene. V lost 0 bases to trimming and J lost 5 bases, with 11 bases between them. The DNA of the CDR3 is TGTGCCAGCAGTGAAGCCTCCAGGGTCAACGAGCAGTACTTC. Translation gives CASSEASRVNEQYF.

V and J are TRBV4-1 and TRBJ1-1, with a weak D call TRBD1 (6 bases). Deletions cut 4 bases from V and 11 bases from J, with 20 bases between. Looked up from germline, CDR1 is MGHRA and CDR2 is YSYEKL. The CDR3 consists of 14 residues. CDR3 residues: CASSLPGAASAAFF. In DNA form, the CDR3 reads TGCGCCAGCAGCCTTCCAGGGGCTGCCTCTGCGGCTTTCTTT.

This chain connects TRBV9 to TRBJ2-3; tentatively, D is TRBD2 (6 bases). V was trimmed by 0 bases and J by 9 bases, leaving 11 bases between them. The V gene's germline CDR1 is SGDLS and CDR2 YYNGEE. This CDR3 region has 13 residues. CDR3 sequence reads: CASSVGPRETQYF. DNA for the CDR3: TGTGCCAGCAGCGTAGGACCCCGGGAGACGCAGTATTTT.

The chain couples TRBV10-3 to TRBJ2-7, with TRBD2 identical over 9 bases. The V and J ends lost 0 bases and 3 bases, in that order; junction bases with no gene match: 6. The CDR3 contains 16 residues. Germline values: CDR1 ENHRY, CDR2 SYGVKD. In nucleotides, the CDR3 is TGTGCCATCAGTGAGTCCCAAGCGGGGGGACGCTACGAGCAGTACTTC. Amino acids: CAISESQAGGRYEQYF.

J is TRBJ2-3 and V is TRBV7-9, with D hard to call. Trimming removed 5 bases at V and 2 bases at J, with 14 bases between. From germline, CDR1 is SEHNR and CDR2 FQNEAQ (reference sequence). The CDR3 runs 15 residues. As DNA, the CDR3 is TGTGCCAGCAGCCCCCCCGAGCGAATCACAGATACGCAGTATTTT. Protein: CASSPPERITDTQYF.